Given below is one T cell receptor beta chain in context. Grouping used clinical history reported by participants in a survey and questionnaire. The assay was immunoSEQ multiplex PCR, and TCRdb's table has in-frame clones only and misses some. The data show some 380,000 clones, with roughly 86% seen just once and approximately 2% held by the top ten. The data were obtained in a study of blood T cell repertoires in COVID-19. Study as a whole: T cells, B-cell-depleted T cells, or PBMCs provided the cDNA or gDNA that served as material.

Germline CDR1 reads SGHRS; CDR2 reads YFSETQ. After removal of 0 bases from V and 5 bases from J, the junction contained 4 bases not matched to a gene. The CDR3 sequence is 15 residues long. This sequence was found in a woman aged 40-49 years with acute COVID-19. Sequenced sample: PBMCs or T cells enriched from blood (not recorded which). This chain links TRBV5-1 with TRBJ1-4, with 7 bases fitting TRBD1. CDR3 nucleotide sequence: TGCGCCAGCAGCTTGGCCGGGACAGTGAATGAAAAACTGTTTTTT. Amino acid sequence: CASSLAGTVNEKLFF.